Sequencing of this TCR beta chain was carried out in a study of blood T cell repertoires in COVID-19. The CDR3 covers 14 residues. CDR1 and CDR2 (germline): MNHEY, SMNVEV (reference sequence). With V trimmed by 6 bases and J by 4 bases, 6 bases remained unmatched. The data were produced by immunoSEQ multiplex PCR, yet TCRdb's version contains in-frame clones alone and is incomplete. In the table there are roughly 200,000 clones, over 80% of which are singletons. Sample: PBMCs or T cells enriched from blood (not recorded which). The sequence came from a woman in her thirties who had been exposed to COVID-19. The chain couples TRBV27 to TRBJ1-1, with 9 bases that match TRBD1. The CDR3 loop reads CASRQGALGTEAFF. The CDR3 nucleotides are TGTGCCAGCAGACAGGGGGCGTTAGGCACTGAAGCTTTCTTT.